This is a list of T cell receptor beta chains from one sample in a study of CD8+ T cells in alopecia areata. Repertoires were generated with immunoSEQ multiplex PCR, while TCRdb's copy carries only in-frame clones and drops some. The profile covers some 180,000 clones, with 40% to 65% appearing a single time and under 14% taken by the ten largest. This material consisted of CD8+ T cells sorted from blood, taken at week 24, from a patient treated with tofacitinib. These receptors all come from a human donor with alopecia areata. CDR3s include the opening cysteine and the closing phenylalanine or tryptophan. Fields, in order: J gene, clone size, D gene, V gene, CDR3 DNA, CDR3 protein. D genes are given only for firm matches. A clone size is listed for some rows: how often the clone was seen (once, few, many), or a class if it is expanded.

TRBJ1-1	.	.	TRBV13	TGTGCCAGCAGCATCCCGGGGATGAACACTGAAGCTTTCTTT	CASSIPGMNTEAFF
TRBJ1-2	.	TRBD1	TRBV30	TGTGCCTGGAGCGCGGGGACAGGGGGAGATGGCTACACCTTC	CAWSAGTGGDGYTF
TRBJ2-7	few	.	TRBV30	TGTGCCTGGAGTGCAGGGCGCTACGAGCAGTACTTC	CAWSAGRYEQYF
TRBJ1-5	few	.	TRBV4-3	TGCGCCAGCAGCCAAGATGTAGGGTCCGGACAGCCCCAGCATTTT	CASSQDVGSGQPQHF
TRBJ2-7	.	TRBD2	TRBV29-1	TGCAGCGTTGAAGGGGGGGGAACCTACGAGCAGTACTTC	CSVEGGGTYEQYF
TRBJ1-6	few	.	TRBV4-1	TGCGCCAGCAGCCAAGTGTTAGATTCACCCCTCCACTTT	CASSQVLDSPLHF
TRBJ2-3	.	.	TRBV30	TGTGCCTGGAAAGGGTTTGCAGGCACAGATACGCAGTATTTT	CAWKGFAGTDTQYF
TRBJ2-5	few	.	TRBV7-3	TGTGCCAGCAGCGCGGACAGCCAAGAGACCCAGTACTTC	CASSADSQETQYF
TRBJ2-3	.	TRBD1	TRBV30	TGTGCCTGGAGTATGGGACAGGAAGATACGCAGTATTTT	CAWSMGQEDTQYF
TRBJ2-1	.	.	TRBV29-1	TGCAGCGTTCGAATCGGGACCCCCTTAAACGATGAGCAGTTCTTC	CSVRIGTPLNDEQFF
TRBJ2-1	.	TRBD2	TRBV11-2	TGTGCCAGCAGCTTGCGGGGGGCCTCCGACAATGAGCAGTTCTTC	CASSLRGASDNEQFF
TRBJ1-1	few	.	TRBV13	TGTGCCAGCAGCAACTCAACAAGGAACACTGAAGCTTTCTTT	CASSNSTRNTEAFF
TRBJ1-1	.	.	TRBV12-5	TGTGCTAGTGGTTTGAATGCCCCAATGAACACTGAAGCTTTCTTT	CASGLNAPMNTEAFF
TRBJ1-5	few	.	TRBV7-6	TGTGCCAGCAGCCCCTATGGCAGGCGGGACACTGATCAGCCCCAGCATTTT	CASSPYGRRDTDQPQHF
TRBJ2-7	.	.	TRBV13	TGTGCCAGCAGCTCGGGCCCGGGCCGGCAGTACTTC	CASSSGPGRQYF
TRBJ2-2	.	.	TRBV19	TGTGCCAGTACCTTAGGGGGGTTGGCCGGGGAGCTGTTTTTT	CASTLGGLAGELFF
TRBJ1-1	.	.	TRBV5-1	TGCGCCAGCGGCACAGGGAACACTGAAGCTTTCTTT	CASGTGNTEAFF
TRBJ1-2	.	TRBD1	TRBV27	TGTGCCAGCAGTACCTATCAGGGGGCCTATGGCTACACCTTC	CASSTYQGAYGYTF
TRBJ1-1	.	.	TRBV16	TGTGCCAGCAGCCAATCCCTACAGGTAAACACTGAAGCTTTCTTT	CASSQSLQVNTEAFF
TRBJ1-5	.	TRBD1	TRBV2	TGTGCCAGCAGTACAGGGGGCAATCAGCCCCAGCATTTT	CASSTGGNQPQHF
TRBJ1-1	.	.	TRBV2	TGTGCCAGCACACAGAACACTGAAGCTTTCTTT	CASTQNTEAFF
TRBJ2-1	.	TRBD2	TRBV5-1	TGCGCCAGCAGCCCAGCGGGGGTCCCGGTTCCTGAGCAGTTCTTC	CASSPAGVPVPEQFF
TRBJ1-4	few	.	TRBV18	TGTGCCAGCTCACCGAAAGAGGGCATGGCAGGAGAACAGGAATTCGCAACTAATGAAAAACTGTTTTTT	CASSPKEGMAGEQEFATNEKLFF
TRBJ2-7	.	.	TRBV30	TGTGCCTGGAGTGACATCTCCGAGCAGTACTTC	CAWSDISEQYF
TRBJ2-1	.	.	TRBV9	TGTGCCAGCAGCGTAGAGGGGCTCTCCTACAATGAGCAGTTCTTC	CASSVEGLSYNEQFF
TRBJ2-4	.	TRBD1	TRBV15	TGTGCCACCAGCATCGGGACAGGGGACATTCAGTACTTC	CATSIGTGDIQYF
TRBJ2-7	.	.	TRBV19	TGTGCCAGTAGCATCCGAGAGGGGTTCTCCTACGAGCAGTACTTC	CASSIREGFSYEQYF
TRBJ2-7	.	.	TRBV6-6	TGTGCCAGCAGTTACGACGGGTCCGAGCAGTACTTC	CASSYDGSEQYF
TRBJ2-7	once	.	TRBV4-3	TGCGCCAGCAGCCAAGATTACGGGGACTCCTACGAGCAGTACTTC	CASSQDYGDSYEQYF
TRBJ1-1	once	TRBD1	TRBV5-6	TGTGCCAGCAGCTTGCGGGGCAGGGGGATTGAAGCTTTCTTT	CASSLRGRGIEAFF
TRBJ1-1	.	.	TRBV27	TGTGCCAGCAGTTTATCGGTGGGGCGGGAAGCTTTCTTT	CASSLSVGREAFF
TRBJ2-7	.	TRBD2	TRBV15	TGTGCCACCAGCAGATCTACAAGCGGGGGGGCCGACGAGCAGTACTTC	CATSRSTSGGADEQYF
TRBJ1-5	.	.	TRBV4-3	TGCGCCAGCAGTCCGACGGGGGTTGAGCCCCAGCATTTT	CASSPTGVEPQHF
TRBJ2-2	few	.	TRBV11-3	TGTGCCAGCAGCTTAGCGGTCAACACCGGGGAGCTGTTTTTT	CASSLAVNTGELFF
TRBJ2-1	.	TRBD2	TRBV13	TGTGCCAGCAGCTTACAAGCGGGGAGGGGTGAGCAGTTCTTC	CASSLQAGRGEQFF
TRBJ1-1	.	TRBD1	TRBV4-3	TGCGCCAGCAGCCATCCCGGACAGGTTGAAGCTTTCTTT	CASSHPGQVEAFF
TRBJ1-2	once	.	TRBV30	TGTGCCTGTACAGAGTCCTATGGCTACACCTTC	CACTESYGYTF
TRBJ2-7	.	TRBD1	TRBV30	TGTGCCTGGAGTGTGGGGACAGCCTACGAGCAGTACTTC	CAWSVGTAYEQYF
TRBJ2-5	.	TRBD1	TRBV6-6	TGTGCCAGCAGTCCGAAGGGGGCTACCCAAGAGACCCAGTACTTC	CASSPKGATQETQYF
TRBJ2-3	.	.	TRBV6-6	TGTGCCAGCAGTTACGCGTTAGGCACAGATACGCAGTATTTT	CASSYALGTDTQYF
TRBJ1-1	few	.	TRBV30	TGTGCCTGGAGTCTAGGGCAGGGCACTGAAGCTTTCTTT	CAWSLGQGTEAFF